The T cell receptor beta chain under discussion was sequenced for a study of cytomegalovirus exposure and HLA in healthy donors. Overall study findings and caveats: Analyses of presence/absence relied on an assumption of roughly uniform sequencing depth across donors. The authors enumerated 150 to 200 TCR beta chains as linked to cytomegalovirus. Segments of the TCR beta V type were, in most cases, productive about 90% or about 30% of the time in an earlier analysis. A likely sequencing artifact accounted for one observed cluster of highly shared sequence variants.

Comment on this clone: What it binds is unknown.

The PCR was carried out with 60 Vbeta primers and 13 Jbeta primers. TCRdb's copy holds only in-frame clones and misses some; the assay was immunoSEQ multiplex PCR. The sample records approximately 150,000 clones, about 79% being singletons. The V end lost 5 bases, the J end lost 11 bases, and 15 bases lay between the germline ends. Germline assignment: CDR1 MNHEY and CDR2 SVGAGI. This CDR3 has 12 amino acids. Sequenced sample: PBMCs. The chain combines TRBV6-5 with TRBJ1-1; no definite D call. The sequence derives from a middle-aged man in good health and CMV-seropositive. The CDR3 DNA sequence: TGTGCCAGCAGTCCCCAGGCGGGATACGCTTTCTTT. It is translated as CASSPQAGYAFF.